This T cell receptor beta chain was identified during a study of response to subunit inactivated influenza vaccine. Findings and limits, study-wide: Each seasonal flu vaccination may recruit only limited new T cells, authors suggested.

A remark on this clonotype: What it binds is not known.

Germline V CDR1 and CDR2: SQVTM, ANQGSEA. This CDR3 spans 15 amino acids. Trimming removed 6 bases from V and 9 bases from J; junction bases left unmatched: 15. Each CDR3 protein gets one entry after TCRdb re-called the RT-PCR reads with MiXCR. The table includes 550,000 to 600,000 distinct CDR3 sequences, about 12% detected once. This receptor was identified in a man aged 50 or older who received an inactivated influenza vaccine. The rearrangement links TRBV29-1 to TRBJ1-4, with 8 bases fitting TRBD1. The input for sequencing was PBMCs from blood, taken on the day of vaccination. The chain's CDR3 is CSVAEPRTGRKKLFF. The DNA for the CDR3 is TGCAGCGTAGCCGAGCCCCGGACAGGGCGGAAAAAACTGTTTTTT. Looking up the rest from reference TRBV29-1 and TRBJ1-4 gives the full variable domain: SAVISQKPSRDICQRGTSLTIQCQVDSQVTMMFWYRQQPGQSLTLIATANQGSEATYESGFVIDKFPISRPNLTFSTLTVSNMSPEDSSIYLCSVAEPRTGRKKLFFGSGTQLSVL.